This is a list of T cell receptor beta chains from one sample in a study of control samples from healthy donors and cancer patients. TCRdb's copy holds only in-frame clones and misses some; the assay was immunoSEQ multiplex PCR. The sample yields 120,000 or so clones, over 85% seen once. Specimen: blood. These TCRs come from a man aged 25-45 years in good health. Both conserved end residues are part of each CDR3. A D gene is named only where the DNA matches it firmly. Clone size, where shown, is once, few, many, or a class for clones that have expanded.

CDR3 protein: CASSVAPDRAARGPLHF; CDR3 DNA: TGTGCCAGCAGTGTTGCTCCGGACAGGGCAGCTCGGGGGCCCCTCCACTTT; clone size: .; V gene: TRBV6-1; J gene: TRBJ1-6; D gene: TRBD1
CDR3 protein: CASSYGTGASYEQYF; CDR3 DNA: TGTGCCAGCAGTTACGGGACAGGGGCGAGCTACGAGCAGTACTTC; clone size: .; V gene: TRBV6-5; J gene: TRBJ2-7; D gene: TRBD1
CDR3 protein: CATRELDRPEKLFF; CDR3 DNA: TGTGCCACCAGGGAATTGGACAGACCGGAAAAACTGTTTTTT; clone size: .; V gene: TRBV15; J gene: TRBJ1-4; D gene: .
CDR3 protein: CASSPQGATDTQYF; CDR3 DNA: TGTGCCAGCAGCCCCCAAGGGGCCACAGATACGCAGTATTTT; clone size: .; V gene: TRBV6-2/TRBV6-3; J gene: TRBJ2-3; D gene: .
CDR3 protein: CATSDILAGATDTQYF; CDR3 DNA: TGTGCCACCAGTGACATACTAGCGGGGGCTACAGATACGCAGTATTTT; clone size: few; V gene: TRBV24-1; J gene: TRBJ2-3; D gene: TRBD2
CDR3 protein: CASSLAEADTQYF; CDR3 DNA: TGCGCCAGCAGCTTGGCCGAGGCAGATACGCAGTATTTT; clone size: .; V gene: TRBV5-1; J gene: TRBJ2-3; D gene: .
CDR3 protein: CASSESGGSTDTQYF; CDR3 DNA: TGTGCCAGCAGTGAAAGCGGGGGAAGTACAGATACGCAGTATTTT; clone size: .; V gene: TRBV6-4; J gene: TRBJ2-3; D gene: TRBD2
CDR3 protein: CSVDDRVYGYTF; CDR3 DNA: TGCAGCGTCGATGACAGGGTCTATGGCTACACCTTC; clone size: .; V gene: TRBV29-1; J gene: TRBJ1-2; D gene: TRBD1
CDR3 protein: CAPRAGLSNQPQHF; CDR3 DNA: TGTGCCCCCAGGGCGGGTCTCAGCAATCAGCCCCAGCATTTT; clone size: .; V gene: TRBV6-4; J gene: TRBJ1-5; D gene: .
CDR3 protein: CASSAGPAAYEQYF; CDR3 DNA: TGTGCCAGCAGCGCGGGACCAGCCGCCTACGAGCAGTACTTC; clone size: .; V gene: TRBV9; J gene: TRBJ2-7; D gene: .
CDR3 protein: CASSYIQGAGNEQFF; CDR3 DNA: TGTGCCAGCAGTTACATCCAGGGGGCTGGTAATGAGCAGTTCTTC; clone size: .; V gene: TRBV6-2/TRBV6-3; J gene: TRBJ2-1; D gene: TRBD1
CDR3 protein: CASSGTGGSSYNSPLHF; CDR3 DNA: TGTGCCAGCAGCGGTACAGGGGGGAGCTCCTATAATTCACCCCTCCACTTT; clone size: .; V gene: TRBV9; J gene: TRBJ1-6; D gene: TRBD1
CDR3 protein: CAWEGQAYMAEAFF; CDR3 DNA: TGTGCCTGGGAAGGACAGGCCTATATGGCTGAAGCTTTCTTT; clone size: .; V gene: TRBV30; J gene: TRBJ1-1; D gene: TRBD1
CDR3 protein: CASSLPGRSNSPLHF; CDR3 DNA: TGTGCCAGTAGTTTACCGGGACGGAGCAATTCACCCCTCCACTTT; clone size: .; V gene: TRBV19; J gene: TRBJ1-6; D gene: .
CDR3 protein: CSASSPWGDYGYTF; CDR3 DNA: TGCAGTGCTAGTTCCCCATGGGGAGACTATGGCTACACCTTC; clone size: .; V gene: TRBV20-1; J gene: TRBJ1-2; D gene: .
CDR3 protein: CASSLVLYEQYF; CDR3 DNA: TGTGCCAGCAGCTTGGTTCTCTACGAGCAGTACTTC; clone size: .; V gene: TRBV5-8; J gene: TRBJ2-7; D gene: .
CDR3 protein: CSVEIGVDGNYGYTF; CDR3 DNA: TGCAGCGTTGAAATTGGAGTGGACGGGAACTATGGCTACACCTTC; clone size: .; V gene: TRBV29-1; J gene: TRBJ1-2; D gene: .
CDR3 protein: CAISGGTNEKLFF; CDR3 DNA: TGTGCCATCAGTGGGGGGACAAATGAAAAACTGTTTTTT; clone size: .; V gene: TRBV10-3; J gene: TRBJ1-4; D gene: .
CDR3 protein: CASSPPGGMNTGELFF; CDR3 DNA: TGTGCCAGCAGCCCCCCGGGGGGGATGAACACCGGGGAGCTGTTTTTT; clone size: .; V gene: TRBV3-1/TRBV3-2; J gene: TRBJ2-2; D gene: TRBD2
CDR3 protein: CASSQADGGTQPQHF; CDR3 DNA: TGTGCCAGCAGCCAGGCTGATGGAGGGACCCAGCCCCAGCATTTT; clone size: medium-sized; V gene: TRBV6-5; J gene: TRBJ1-5; D gene: .
CDR3 protein: CSVGGNGGYTF; CDR3 DNA: TGCAGCGTTGGGGGAAACGGTGGCTACACCTTC; clone size: once; V gene: TRBV29-1; J gene: TRBJ1-2; D gene: .
CDR3 protein: CASSGISYEQYF; CDR3 DNA: TGTGCCTCTAGCGGTATCTCCTACGAGCAGTACTTC; clone size: .; V gene: TRBV30; J gene: TRBJ2-7; D gene: TRBD2
CDR3 protein: CASSETSGRTDTQYF; CDR3 DNA: TGTGCCAGCAGCGAAACTAGCGGGAGGACAGATACGCAGTATTTT; clone size: .; V gene: TRBV11-3; J gene: TRBJ2-3; D gene: TRBD2
CDR3 protein: CASSPSGNTEAFF; CDR3 DNA: TGTGCCAGTAGCCCCTCAGGGAACACTGAAGCTTTCTTT; clone size: .; V gene: TRBV19; J gene: TRBJ1-1; D gene: .
CDR3 protein: CASSAWGSGNYGYTF; CDR3 DNA: TGTGCCAGCAGCGCGTGGGGATCGGGCAACTATGGCTACACCTTC; clone size: once; V gene: TRBV13; J gene: TRBJ1-2; D gene: .
CDR3 protein: CASSVPQGVGTEAFF; CDR3 DNA: TGTGCCAGCAGTGTCCCACAGGGGGTTGGCACTGAAGCTTTCTTT; clone size: .; V gene: TRBV28; J gene: TRBJ1-1; D gene: TRBD1
CDR3 protein: CASSVVPGGLPDTQYF; CDR3 DNA: TGTGCCAGCAGCGTAGTACCAGGGGGGCTTCCAGATACGCAGTATTTT; clone size: .; V gene: TRBV9; J gene: TRBJ2-3; D gene: .
CDR3 protein: CAHRQGASNFYGYTF; CDR3 DNA: TGTGCCCATAGACAGGGAGCGTCGAACTTCTATGGCTACACCTTC; clone size: once; V gene: TRBV30; J gene: TRBJ1-2; D gene: TRBD1